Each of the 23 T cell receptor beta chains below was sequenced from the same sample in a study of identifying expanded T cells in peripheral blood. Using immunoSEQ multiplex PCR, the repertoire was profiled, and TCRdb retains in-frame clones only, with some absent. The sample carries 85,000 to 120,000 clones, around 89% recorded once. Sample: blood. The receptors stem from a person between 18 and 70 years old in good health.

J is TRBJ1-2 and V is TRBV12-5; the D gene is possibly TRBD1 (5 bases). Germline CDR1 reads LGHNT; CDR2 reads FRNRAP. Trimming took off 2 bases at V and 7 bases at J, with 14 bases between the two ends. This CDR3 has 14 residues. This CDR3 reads CASGLTYMGPGYTF. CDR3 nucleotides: TGTGCTAGTGGTTTGACGTACATGGGGCCTGGCTACACCTTC.

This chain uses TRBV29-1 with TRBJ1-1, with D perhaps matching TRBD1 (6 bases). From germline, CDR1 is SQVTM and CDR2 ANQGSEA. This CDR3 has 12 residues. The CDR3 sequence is CGYVQGGTEAFF. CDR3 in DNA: TGCGGGTACGTACAGGGAGGGACTGAAGCTTTCTTT.

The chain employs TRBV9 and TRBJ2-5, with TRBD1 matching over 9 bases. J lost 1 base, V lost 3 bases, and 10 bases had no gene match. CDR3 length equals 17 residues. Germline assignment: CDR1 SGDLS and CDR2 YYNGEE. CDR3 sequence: CASSETGTGFPQETQYF. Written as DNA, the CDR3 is TGTGCCAGCAGCGAGACAGGGACAGGGTTCCCCCAAGAGACCCAGTACTTC.

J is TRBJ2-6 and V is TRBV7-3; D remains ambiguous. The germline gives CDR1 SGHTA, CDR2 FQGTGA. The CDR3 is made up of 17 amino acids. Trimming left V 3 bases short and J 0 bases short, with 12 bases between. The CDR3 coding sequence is TGTGCCAGCAGCTTTGGGGTCGAAAGCTCTGGGGCCAACGTCCTGACTTTC. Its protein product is CASSFGVESSGANVLTF. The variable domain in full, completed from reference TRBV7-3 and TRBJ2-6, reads GAGVSQTPSNKVTEKGKYVELRCDPISGHTALYWYRQSLGQGPEFLIYFQGTGAADDSGLPNDRFFAVRPEGSVSTLKIQRTERGDSAVYLCASSFGVESSGANVLTFGAGSRLTVL.

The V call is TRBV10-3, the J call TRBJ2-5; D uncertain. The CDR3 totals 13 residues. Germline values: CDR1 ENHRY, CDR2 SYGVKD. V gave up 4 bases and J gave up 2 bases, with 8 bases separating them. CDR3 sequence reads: CAISGKNQETQYF. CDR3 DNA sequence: TGTGCCATCAGTGGTAAGAATCAAGAGACCCAGTACTTC.

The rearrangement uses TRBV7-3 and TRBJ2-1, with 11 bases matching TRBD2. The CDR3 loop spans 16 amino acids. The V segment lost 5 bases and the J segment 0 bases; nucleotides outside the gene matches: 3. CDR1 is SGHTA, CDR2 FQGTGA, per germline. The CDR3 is CASSPTSGGSYNEQFF. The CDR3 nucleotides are TGTGCCAGCAGCCCAACTAGCGGGGGCTCCTACAATGAGCAGTTCTTC.

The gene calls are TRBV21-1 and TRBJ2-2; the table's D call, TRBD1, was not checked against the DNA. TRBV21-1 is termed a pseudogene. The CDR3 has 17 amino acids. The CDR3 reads CASSKARTGKNVGELFF. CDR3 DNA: TGTGCCAGCAGCAAAGCCCGGACAGGGAAGAACGTCGGGGAGCTGTTTTTT.

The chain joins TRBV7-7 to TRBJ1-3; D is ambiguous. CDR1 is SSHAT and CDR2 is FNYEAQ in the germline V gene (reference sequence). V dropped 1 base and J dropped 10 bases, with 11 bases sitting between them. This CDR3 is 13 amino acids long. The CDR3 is CASSLGLEHTIYF. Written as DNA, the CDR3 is TGTGCCAGCAGCTTAGGTTTGGAGCATACCATATATTTT.

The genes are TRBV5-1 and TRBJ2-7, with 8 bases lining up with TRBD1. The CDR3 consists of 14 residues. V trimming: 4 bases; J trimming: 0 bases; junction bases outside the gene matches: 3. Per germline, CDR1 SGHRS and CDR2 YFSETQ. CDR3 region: CASSPGQVSYEQYF. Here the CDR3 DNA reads TGCGCCAGCAGCCCGGGACAGGTCTCCTACGAGCAGTACTTC.

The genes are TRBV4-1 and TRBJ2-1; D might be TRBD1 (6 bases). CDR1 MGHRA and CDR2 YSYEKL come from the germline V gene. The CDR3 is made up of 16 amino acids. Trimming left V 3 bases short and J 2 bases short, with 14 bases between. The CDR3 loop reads CASSHVQGSAYNEQFF. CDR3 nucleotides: TGCGCCAGCAGCCACGTACAGGGTAGCGCCTACAATGAGCAGTTCTTC.

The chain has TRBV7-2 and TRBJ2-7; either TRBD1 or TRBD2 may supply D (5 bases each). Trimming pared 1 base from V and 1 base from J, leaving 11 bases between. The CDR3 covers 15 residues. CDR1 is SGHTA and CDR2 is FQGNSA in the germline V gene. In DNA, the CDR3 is TGTGCCAGCAGCTTAGGCCAGGGCGGGTCCTACGAGCAGTACTTC. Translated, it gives CASSLGQGGSYEQYF.

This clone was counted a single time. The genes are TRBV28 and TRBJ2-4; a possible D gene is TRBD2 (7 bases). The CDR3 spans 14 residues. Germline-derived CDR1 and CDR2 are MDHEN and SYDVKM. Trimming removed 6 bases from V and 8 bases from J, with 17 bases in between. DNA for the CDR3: TGTGCCAGCAGCCTAGGGGGGGCGTTCGACATTCAGTACTTC. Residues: CASSLGGAFDIQYF.

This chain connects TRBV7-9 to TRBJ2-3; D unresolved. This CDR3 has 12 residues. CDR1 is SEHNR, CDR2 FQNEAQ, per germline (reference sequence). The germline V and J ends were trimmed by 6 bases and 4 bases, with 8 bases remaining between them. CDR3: CASSLDADTQYF. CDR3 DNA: TGTGCCAGCAGTCTAGATGCAGATACGCAGTATTTT.

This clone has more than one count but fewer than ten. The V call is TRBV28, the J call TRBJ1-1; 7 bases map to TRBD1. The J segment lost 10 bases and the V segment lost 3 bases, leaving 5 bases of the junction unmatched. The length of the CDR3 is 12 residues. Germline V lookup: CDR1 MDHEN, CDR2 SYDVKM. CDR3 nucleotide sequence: TGTGCCAGCAGTTTTCAGACAGGGAGAGCTTTCTTT. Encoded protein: CASSFQTGRAFF.

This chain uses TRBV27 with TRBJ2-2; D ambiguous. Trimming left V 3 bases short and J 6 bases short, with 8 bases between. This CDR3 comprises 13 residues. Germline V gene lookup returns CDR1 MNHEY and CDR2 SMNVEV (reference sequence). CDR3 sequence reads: CASSFTGAGELFF. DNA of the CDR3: TGTGCCAGCAGTTTCACTGGGGCCGGGGAGCTGTTTTTT.

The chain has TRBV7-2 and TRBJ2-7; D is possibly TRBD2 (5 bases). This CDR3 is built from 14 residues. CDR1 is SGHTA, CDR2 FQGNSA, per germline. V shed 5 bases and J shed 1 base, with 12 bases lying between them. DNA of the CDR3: TGTGCCAGCAGCCCAGGACTGGGGTCCTACGAGCAGTACTTC. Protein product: CASSPGLGSYEQYF. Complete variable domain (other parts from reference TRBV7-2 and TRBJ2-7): GAGVSQSPSNKVTEKGKDVELRCDPISGHTALYWYRQSLGQGLEFLIYFQGNSAPDKSGLPSDRFSAERTGGSVSTLTIQRTQQEDSAVYLCASSPGLGSYEQYFGPGTRLTVT.

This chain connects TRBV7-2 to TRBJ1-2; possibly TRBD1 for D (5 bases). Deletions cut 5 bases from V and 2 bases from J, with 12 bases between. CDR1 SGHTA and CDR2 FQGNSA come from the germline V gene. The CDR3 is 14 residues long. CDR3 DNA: TGTGCCAGCAGCATGGGACGGGAGAACTATGGCTACACCTTC. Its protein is CASSMGRENYGYTF. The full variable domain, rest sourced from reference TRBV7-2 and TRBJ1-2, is GAGVSQSPSNKVTEKGKDVELRCDPISGHTALYWYRQSLGQGLEFLIYFQGNSAPDKSGLPSDRFSAERTGGSVSTLTIQRTQQEDSAVYLCASSMGRENYGYTFGSGTRLTVV.

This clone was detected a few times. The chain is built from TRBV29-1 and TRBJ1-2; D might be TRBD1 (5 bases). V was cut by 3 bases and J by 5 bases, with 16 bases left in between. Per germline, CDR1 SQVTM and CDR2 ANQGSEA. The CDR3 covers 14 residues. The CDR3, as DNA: TGCAGCGTTGATTGGGGCATGGGGGGGTATGGCTACACCTTC. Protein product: CSVDWGMGGYGYTF.

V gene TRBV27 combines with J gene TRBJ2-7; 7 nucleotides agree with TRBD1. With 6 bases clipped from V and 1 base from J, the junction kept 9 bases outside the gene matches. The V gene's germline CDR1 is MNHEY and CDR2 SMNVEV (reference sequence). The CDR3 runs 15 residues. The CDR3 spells CASRERQGRSYEQYF. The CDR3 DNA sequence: TGTGCCAGCAGAGAGAGACAGGGACGTTCCTACGAGCAGTACTTC.

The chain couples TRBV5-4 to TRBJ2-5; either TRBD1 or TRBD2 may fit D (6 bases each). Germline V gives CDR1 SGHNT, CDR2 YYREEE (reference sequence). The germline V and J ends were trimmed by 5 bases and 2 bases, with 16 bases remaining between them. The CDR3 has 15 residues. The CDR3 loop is CASRNLRGQQETQYF. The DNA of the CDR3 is TGTGCCAGCAGGAACTTACGGGGGCAGCAAGAGACCCAGTACTTC.

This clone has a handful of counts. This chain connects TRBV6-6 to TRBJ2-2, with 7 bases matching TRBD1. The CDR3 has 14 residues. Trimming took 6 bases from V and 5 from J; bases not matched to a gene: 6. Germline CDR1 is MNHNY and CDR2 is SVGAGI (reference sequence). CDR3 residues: CASRPTGPTGELFF. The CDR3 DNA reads TGTGCCAGCAGACCGACAGGGCCTACCGGGGAGCTGTTTTTT.

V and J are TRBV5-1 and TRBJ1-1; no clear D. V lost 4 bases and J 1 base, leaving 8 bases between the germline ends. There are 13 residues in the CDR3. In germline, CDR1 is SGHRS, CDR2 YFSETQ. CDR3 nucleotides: TGCGCCAGCAGCACCCCTCCGAACACTGAAGCTTTCTTT. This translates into CASSTPPNTEAFF.

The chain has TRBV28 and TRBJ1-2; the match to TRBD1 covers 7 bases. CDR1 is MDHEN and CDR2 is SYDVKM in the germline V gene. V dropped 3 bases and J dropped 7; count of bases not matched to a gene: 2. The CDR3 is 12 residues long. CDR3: CASSLRTGGYTF. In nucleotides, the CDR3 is TGTGCCAGCAGTTTGAGGACAGGTGGCTACACCTTC.